This T cell receptor (beta chain) was documented in a study of regulatory T cells in long-lasting Graves disease. Regarding time point: newly diagnosed GD, antithyroid drugs for less than 3 months. Construction of the TCR library relied on RNA isolated from PBMCs. This clonotype has more than one count but fewer than ten. According to the study, TCR beta libraries were built with iRepertoire HTBI primers and CDR3-region Arm-PCR. TCRdb re-called the multiplex PCR reads through MiXCR, storing one row per CDR3 protein. The sample has 410,000 or so distinct CDR3 sequences; just under 15% are singletons. These data were also filed under a second study, of T cells in Graves' hyperthyroidism and ophthalmopathy. As that report states: The hyperthyroidism patients had all been newly diagnosed, and their disease duration was under 2 months. Their ages ranged from 18 to 65 years.

This clonotype originated in a woman under 40 with Graves disease. This material consisted of peripheral blood mononuclear cells (PBMCs), taken at new diagnosis, from a patient treated with antithyroid drugs.

CDR3 DNA: TGCGCCAGCAGCTTGGTAATAGGGGTGGTTAACTACGAGCAGTACTTC. Translated, it gives CASSLVIGVVNYEQYF. The chain is built from TRBV5-1 and TRBJ2-7; weak D call: TRBD1 (5 bases). The CDR3 contains 16 residues. Germline V CDR1 and CDR2: SGHRS, YFSETQ. V was clipped by 0 bases and J by 3 bases, with 16 bases between them.